The 4 T cell receptor beta chains below come from one sample, sequenced in a study of blood T cells in healthy people across ages. A sample-barcoded 5' primer and a J-beta primer mix were used in a second PCR of roughly 6 to 11 cycles. A single record per CDR3 protein comes from TCRdb applying MiXCR to the 5' RACE reads. The table lists 1.6 million or so distinct CDR3 sequences, roughly a third of them singletons. Material for sequencing was blood. The receptor set was obtained from a woman aged 25 to 45 in good health.

This clonotype showed up just a few times. The V gene is TRBV6-5, the J gene TRBJ1-2, with a tentative D call TRBD1 (6 bases). Trimming cost V 4 bases and J 2 bases, with 14 bases left between them. The CDR3 contains 15 residues. Germline loops: CDR1 MNHEY, CDR2 SVGAGI. In DNA, the CDR3 is TGTGCCAGCAGTTCGAGTGGACAGCGAAACTATGGCTACACCTTC. Residues: CASSSSGQRNYGYTF.

The chain recombines TRBV20-1 with TRBJ2-1; TRBD1 matches 10 bases. The CDR3 contains 16 residues. Germline V gives CDR1 DFQATT, CDR2 SNEGSKA (reference sequence). V was clipped by 0 bases and J by 1 base; unmatched bases: 3. CDR3 loop: CSARDTGQGSYNEQFF. The CDR3 region has the DNA TGCAGTGCTAGAGATACGGGACAGGGGTCCTACAATGAGCAGTTCTTC.

The sample holds many counts of this clonotype. The chain has TRBV12-3 or TRBV12-4 and TRBJ2-7; 8 bases agree with TRBD2. The CDR3 is made up of 14 amino acids. Unmatched junction bases numbered 10, after V lost 5 bases and J lost 7 bases. CDR3 DNA: TGTGCCAGCAGTCACGGACGGGGGGGATGGGAGCAGTACTTC. It specifies CASSHGRGGWEQYF.

The chain links TRBV3-1 to TRBJ2-4; D gene uncertain. Germline V gives CDR1 LGHDT, CDR2 YNNKEL (reference sequence). The CDR3 has 18 residues. V lost 0 bases to trimming and J lost 2 bases, with 17 bases between them. The CDR3 nucleotides read TGTGCCAGCAGCCAAGACACCCATAGGGTCGGATCCAAAAACATTCAGTACTTC. Its protein product is CASSQDTHRVGSKNIQYF. Drawing the rest from reference TRBV3-1 and TRBJ2-4, the complete variable domain is DTAVSQTPKYLVTQMGNDKSIKCEQNLGHDTMYWYKQDSKKFLKIMFSYNNKELIINETVPNRFSPKSPDKAHLNLHINSLELGDSAVYFCASSQDTHRVGSKNIQYFGAGTRLSVL.